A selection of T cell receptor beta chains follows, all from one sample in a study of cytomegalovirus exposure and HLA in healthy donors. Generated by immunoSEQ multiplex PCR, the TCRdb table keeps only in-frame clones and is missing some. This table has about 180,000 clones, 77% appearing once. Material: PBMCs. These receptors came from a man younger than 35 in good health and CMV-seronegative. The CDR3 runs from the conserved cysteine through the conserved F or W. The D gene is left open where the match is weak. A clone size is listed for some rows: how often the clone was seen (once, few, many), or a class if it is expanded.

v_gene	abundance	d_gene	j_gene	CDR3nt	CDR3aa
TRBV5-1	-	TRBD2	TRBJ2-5	TGCGCCAGCAGCTATAGCGGGAACCAAGAGACCCAGTACTTC	CASSYSGNQETQYF
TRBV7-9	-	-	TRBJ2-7	TGTGCCAGCAGCTTAGATCACTACGAGCAGTACTTC	CASSLDHYEQYF
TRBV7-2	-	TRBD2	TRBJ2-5	TGTGCCAGCAGCAAACGGGGGGGGGAGACCCAGTACTTC	CASSKRGGETQYF
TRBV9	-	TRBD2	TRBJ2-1	TGTGCCAGCAGCGTTTCCGGGACTAGCCTCTACAATGAGCAGTTCTTC	CASSVSGTSLYNEQFF
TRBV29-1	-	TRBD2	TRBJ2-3	TGCAGCGTTGCTAGCGGGGGGTCCACAGATACGCAGTATTTT	CSVASGGSTDTQYF
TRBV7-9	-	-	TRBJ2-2	TGTGCCAGCAGCTTAGATCTGGGGGCCCTGACCGGGGAGCTGTTTTTT	CASSLDLGALTGELFF
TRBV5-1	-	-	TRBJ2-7	TGCGCCAGCAGCGCTTTGGAGGGAAGAGACTACGAGCAGTACTTC	CASSALEGRDYEQYF
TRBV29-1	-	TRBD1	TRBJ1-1	TGCAGCGCCACGACAGGGCGTGGAAACACTGAAGCTTTCTTT	CSATTGRGNTEAFF
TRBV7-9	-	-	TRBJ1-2	TGTGCCAGCAGCTTAGGCGAAGGGGGAACGTATGGCTACACCTTC	CASSLGEGGTYGYTF
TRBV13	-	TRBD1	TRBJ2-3	TGTGCCAGCAGTTCCGGGACAGGGTCCACAGATACGCAGTATTTT	CASSSGTGSTDTQYF
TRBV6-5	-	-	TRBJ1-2	TGTGCCAGCAGTTACTCGACGAGCGGATATGGCTACACCTTC	CASSYSTSGYGYTF
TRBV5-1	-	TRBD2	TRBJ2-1	TGCGCCAGCAGCATCGGACTAGCCCGCTACAATGAGCAGTTCTTC	CASSIGLARYNEQFF
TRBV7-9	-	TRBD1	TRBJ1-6	TGTTCCAGCAGTTTGACAGGGGATCGTTCACCCCTCCACTTT	CSSSLTGDRSPLHF
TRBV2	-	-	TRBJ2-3	TGTGCCAGCAGTGATCATACGGGGGAGAGCACAGATACGCAGTATTTT	CASSDHTGESTDTQYF
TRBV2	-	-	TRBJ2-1	TGTGCCAGCAGTGAAGCGCGCAGGGGCTCCTACAATGAGCAGTTCTTC	CASSEARRGSYNEQFF
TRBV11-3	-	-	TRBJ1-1	TGTGCCAGCAAAAAACAGGGACGGGGCACTGAAGCTTTCTTT	CASKKQGRGTEAFF
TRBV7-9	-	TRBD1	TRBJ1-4	TGTGCCAGCAGCTCGGAGGGACAGGGTTTTTTAAAACTGTTTTTT	CASSSEGQGFLKLFF
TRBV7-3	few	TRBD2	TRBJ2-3	TGTGCCAGCAGCACCTCGACTAGCGGGGGGGTAGATACGCAGTATTTT	CASSTSTSGGVDTQYF
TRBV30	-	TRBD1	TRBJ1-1	TGTGCCTGGAGGGTCCCCAGGGGGCGAGCTTTCTTT	CAWRVPRGRAFF
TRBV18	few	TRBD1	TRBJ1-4	TGTGCCAGCTCAGCTACAGGGGGTCCGAATTATGAAAAACTGTTTTTT	CASSATGGPNYEKLFF
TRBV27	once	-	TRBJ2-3	TGTGCCAGCAGTTTGGTCCGGAGCACAGATACGCAGTATTTT	CASSLVRSTDTQYF
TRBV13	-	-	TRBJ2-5	TGTGCCAGCAGCTTAAGGGCGGGCGGGGAGACCCAGTACTTC	CASSLRAGGETQYF
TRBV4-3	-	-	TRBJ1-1	TGCGCCAGCAGCCAAGAATCGGGGGGAACTGAAGCTTTCTTT	CASSQESGGTEAFF
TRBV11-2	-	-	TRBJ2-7	TGTGCCAGCAGCCCCTTAACCTGGACAGAGCCGTGGGAGCAGTACTTC	CASSPLTWTEPWEQYF
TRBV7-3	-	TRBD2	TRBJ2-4	TGTGCCAGCAGCTTAACACCGGGACTAGGAGGGGACATTCAGTACTTC	CASSLTPGLGGDIQYF
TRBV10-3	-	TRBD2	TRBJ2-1	TGTGCCATCAGTTTAGCGGGAGCGGACTACAATGAGCAGTTCTTC	CAISLAGADYNEQFF
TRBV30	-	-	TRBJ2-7	TGTGCCTGGAGTCCCAGGGGAAGCACCTACGAGCAGTACTTC	CAWSPRGSTYEQYF
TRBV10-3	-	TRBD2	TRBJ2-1	TGTGCCATCAGTGAAATAGATCCTGCCGGGACTAGGGGGGTGAAGCAGTTCTTC	CAISEIDPAGTRGVKQFF